Presented here are 31 T cell receptor beta chains from one specimen sequenced in a study of T cell responses to AZD1222 COVID-19 vaccine. Using immunoSEQ multiplex PCR, the repertoire was profiled, and TCRdb retains in-frame clones only, with some absent. Here the sample spans 35,000 or so clones, roughly nine tenths being singletons. This material consisted of peripheral blood, taken on day 0 of AZD1222 vaccination. These receptors originate from an adult in good health.

The chain has TRBV18 and TRBJ2-3; D is unclear. The CDR3 consists of 14 residues. Trimming removed 2 bases at V and 3 bases at J, with 9 bases between. CDR1 KGHSH and CDR2 LQKENI come from the germline V gene. This chain's CDR3 is CASSPGSSTDTQYF. The CDR3 bases are TGTGCCAGCTCACCAGGGTCCAGTACAGATACGCAGTATTTT. The complete variable domain, with remaining parts taken from reference TRBV18 and TRBJ2-3, reads NAGVMQNPRHLVRRRGQEARLRCSPMKGHSHVYWYRQLPEEGLKFMVYLQKENIIDESGMPKERFSAEFPKEGPSILRIQQVVRGDSAAYFCASSPGSSTDTQYFGPGTRLTVL.

The chain couples TRBV6-5 to TRBJ2-1; TRBD2 matches 8 bases. With 6 bases clipped from V and 2 bases from J, the junction kept 3 bases outside the gene matches. The CDR3 covers 14 residues. Per the germline V gene, CDR1 is MNHEY and CDR2 is SVGAGI. This chain's CDR3 is CASREREPYNEQFF. CDR3 in DNA: TGTGCCAGCAGGGAGCGGGAGCCCTACAATGAGCAGTTCTTC.

The J gene is TRBJ2-1, the V gene TRBV6-2 or TRBV6-3, with a weak D call TRBD1 (5 bases). The V end lost 4 bases, the J end lost 6 bases, and 13 bases lay between the germline ends. The CDR3 spans 14 residues. CDR1 and CDR2 (germline): MNHEY, SVGEGT. CDR3 in amino acids: CASSFRELSNEQFF. CDR3 bases: TGTGCCAGCAGTTTCAGGGAATTAAGCAATGAGCAGTTCTTC.

V usage is TRBV27 and J usage is TRBJ2-7, with D possibly matching TRBD2 (5 bases). The germline V and J ends were trimmed by 8 bases and 1 base, with 15 bases remaining between them. The CDR3 totals 14 residues. Germline V gene lookup returns CDR1 MNHEY and CDR2 SMNVEV (reference sequence). CDR3: CASRDGVRSYEQYF. In DNA form, the CDR3 reads TGTGCCAGCCGCGACGGGGTAAGGTCCTACGAGCAGTACTTC.

J is TRBJ2-2 and V is TRBV24-1; weak D call: TRBD2 (6 bases). The CDR3 consists of 17 residues. From germline, CDR1 is KGHDR and CDR2 SFDVKD. Trimming pared 7 bases from V and 2 bases from J, leaving 19 bases between. The CDR3 sequence is CATSSGRTNPNTGELFF. The CDR3 DNA reads TGTGCCACCAGCTCTGGCAGGACTAATCCTAACACCGGGGAGCTGTTTTTT.

The chain carries TRBV4-1 and TRBJ2-3; 7 nucleotides align to TRBD2. Trimming removed 0 bases from V and 3 bases from J; junction bases left unmatched: 6. Germline loops: CDR1 MGHRA, CDR2 YSYEKL. The CDR3 contains 16 residues. The DNA for the CDR3 is TGCGCCAGCAGCCAAGATAGGACTAGGGGTACAGATACGCAGTATTTT. Amino acids: CASSQDRTRGTDTQYF.

The CDR3 spells CASSPVPGGRGYGYTF. The CDR3 DNA is TGTGCCAGCTCACCAGTGCCAGGGGGACGAGGCTATGGCTACACCTTC. V gene TRBV18 combines with J gene TRBJ1-2; 7 positions match TRBD1. Germline CDR1 KGHSH, CDR2 LQKENI. V lost 2 bases to trimming and J lost 4 bases; unmatched junction nucleotides: 10. The CDR3 sequence is 16 residues long.

This clone was found a few times. V gene TRBV7-2 combines with J gene TRBJ2-7; 7 bases agree with TRBD1. CDR1 is SGHTA and CDR2 is FQGNSA in the germline V gene. Trimming at V came to 0 bases and at J to 1 base, leaving 3 bases not matched to a gene. The CDR3 has 15 residues. The CDR3: CASSLARQGSYEQYF. The CDR3 DNA sequence: TGTGCCAGCAGCTTAGCGCGACAGGGATCCTACGAGCAGTACTTC.

The chain employs TRBV4-3 and TRBJ2-7, with 13 bases identical to TRBD2. Germline CDR1 and CDR2: LGHNA and YSLEER. This CDR3 is 14 amino acids long. The ends lost 5 bases at V and 6 bases at J; junction bases unmatched: 4. Written as DNA, the CDR3 is TGCGCCAGCAGCGAAGGACTAGCGGGAGCCGAGCAGTACTTC. Protein sequence: CASSEGLAGAEQYF.

The chain has TRBV11-2 and TRBJ1-2, with D tentatively TRBD1 (6 bases). Trimming pared 5 bases from V and 4 bases from J, leaving 14 bases between. The CDR3 consists of 14 residues. Germline V gene lookup returns CDR1 SGHAT and CDR2 FQNNGV. The CDR3 DNA sequence: TGTGCCAGCAGCCCACGGACAGTAGGCTATGGCTACACCTTC. Its translation is CASSPRTVGYGYTF.

The genes are TRBV5-1 and TRBJ2-4; D gene ambiguous. This CDR3 is built from 15 residues. Trimming cost V 5 bases and J 1 base, with 13 bases left between them. In germline, CDR1 is SGHRS, CDR2 YFSETQ. CDR3 sequence: CASRSTDGAKNIQYF. The CDR3 bases are TGCGCCAGCAGATCTACGGACGGGGCCAAAAACATTCAGTACTTC.

The rearrangement links TRBV28 to TRBJ2-1, with D possibly TRBD2 on 6 matching bases. The germline V gene has CDR1 MDHEN and CDR2 SYDVKM. CDR3 size: 14 residues. The V end was cut by 8 bases, the J end by 4 bases, with 15 bases between. The CDR3 sequence: CASGDSFIYNEQFF. The CDR3 DNA follows: TGTGCCAGCGGGGACTCCTTCATATACAATGAGCAGTTCTTC.

This chain joins TRBV19 and TRBJ2-2, with D perhaps given as TRBD1 or TRBD2 (5 bases each). Trimming took off 1 base at V and 6 bases at J, with 6 bases between the two ends. The CDR3 spans 13 residues. Germline lookup yields CDR1 LNHDA and CDR2 SQIVND (reference sequence). The DNA of the CDR3 is TGTGCCAGTAGTATAGGGGGGTCCGGGGAGCTGTTTTTT. This sequence encodes CASSIGGSGELFF.

This chain uses TRBV9 with TRBJ2-3; TRBD1 matches 7 bases. CDR3 size: 14 residues. Germline loops: CDR1 SGDLS, CDR2 YYNGEE. V trimming: 5 bases; J trimming: 2 bases; junction bases outside the gene matches: 5. CDR3 loop: CASSRGLNTDTQYF. The DNA for the CDR3 is TGTGCCAGCAGTAGGGGGCTGAACACAGATACGCAGTATTTT.

V is TRBV2 and J is TRBJ2-3; TRBD2 matches at 9 bases. The V segment lost 10 bases and the J segment 2 bases; nucleotides outside the gene matches: 7. Germline V lookup: CDR1 SNHLY, CDR2 FYNNEI. The CDR3 runs to 14 residues. The CDR3 nucleotides read TGTGCCACCCAGACTAGCGGTCACACAGATACGCAGTATTTT. Protein: CATQTSGHTDTQYF.

The genes are TRBV5-1 and TRBJ2-7; D remains ambiguous. V lost 0 bases, J lost 3 bases, and 10 bases lay in between. Germline CDR1 SGHRS, CDR2 YFSETQ. The CDR3 is made up of 14 amino acids. CDR3 sequence: CASSLEGQGYEQYF. The CDR3 DNA is TGCGCCAGCAGCTTGGAGGGTCAAGGCTACGAGCAGTACTTC.

V gene TRBV6-5 combines with J gene TRBJ2-5; no clear D. The CDR3 length is 12 residues. Trimming took off 4 bases at V and 4 bases at J, with 7 bases between the two ends. CDR1 is MNHEY and CDR2 is SVGAGI in the germline V gene. CDR3 loop: CASSFGGETQYF. The CDR3 coding sequence is TGTGCCAGCAGTTTTGGTGGAGAGACCCAGTACTTC.

This chain uses TRBV28 with TRBJ2-5; D not certain. Per the germline V gene, CDR1 is MDHEN and CDR2 is SYDVKM. V was pared by 7 bases and J by 0 bases, with 9 bases between. The CDR3 consists of 13 residues. In DNA form, the CDR3 reads TGTGCCAGCAATGTTGACAACCAAGAGACCCAGTACTTC. Encoded protein: CASNVDNQETQYF.

The chain uses TRBV21-1 and TRBJ2-2; the D call of TRBD1 is as the table states it, not checked on the DNA. TRBV21-1 is a pseudogene segment. CDR3 size: 17 residues. CDR3 in DNA: TGTGCCAGCAGCAAAGTGAGCGACAGGGGGGACACCGGGGAGCTGTTTTTT. Amino acids: CASSKVSDRGDTGELFF.

The rearrangement links TRBV7-2 to TRBJ1-2; possibly TRBD1 for D (5 bases). This CDR3 region has 19 residues. The germline V gene encodes CDR1 SGHTA and CDR2 FQGNSA. V lost 1 base and J 0 bases, leaving 21 bases between the germline ends. The CDR3 sequence is CASSLGLRGGKGSNYGYTF. The DNA for the CDR3 is TGTGCCAGCAGCTTAGGACTTCGGGGGGGGAAAGGATCTAACTATGGCTACACCTTC.

V usage is TRBV6-6 and J usage is TRBJ2-2; D not resolved. The germline V and J ends were trimmed by 2 bases and 5 bases, with 12 bases remaining between them. The germline gives CDR1 MNHNY, CDR2 SVGAGI (reference sequence). The CDR3 loop spans 15 amino acids. The CDR3 protein is CASSYTRLGTGELFF. CDR3 sequence (DNA): TGTGCCAGCAGTTACACCCGCCTAGGGACCGGGGAGCTGTTTTTT.

This chain joins TRBV6-6 and TRBJ2-1; D not resolved. This CDR3 contains 15 residues. Looked up from germline, CDR1 is MNHNY and CDR2 is SVGAGI (reference sequence). V shed 6 bases and J shed 0 bases, with 12 bases lying between them. The CDR3 loop reads CASSLTDGSYNEQFF. The CDR3 bases are TGTGCCAGCAGCCTAACTGATGGCTCCTACAATGAGCAGTTCTTC.

The V gene is TRBV5-1, the J gene TRBJ2-5, with D uncertain. The CDR3 extends over 14 amino acids. CDR1 is SGHRS, CDR2 YFSETQ, per germline. V lost 0 bases and J lost 5, with 11 bases in between. The CDR3 DNA reads as TGCGCCAGCAGCTTGGCCATAGAGATGGAGACCCAGTACTTC. It is translated as CASSLAIEMETQYF.

This clone is a singleton in its sample. The V and J genes are TRBV7-7 and TRBJ2-7; TRBD1 aligns across 10 bases. V gave up 2 bases and J gave up 2 bases; unmatched junction bases: 3. The germline gives CDR1 SSHAT, CDR2 FNYEAQ (reference sequence). The CDR3 is 15 amino acids. The CDR3 bases are TGTGCCAGCAGCTTACGACAGGGGGCTGCCTACGAGCAGTACTTC. Its protein product is CASSLRQGAAYEQYF.

CDR3 sequence: CASSRGPRGLRNQPQHF. CDR3 sequence (DNA): TGTGCCAGCAGCCGGGGGCCGAGGGGGCTAAGAAATCAGCCCCAGCATTTT. The chain carries TRBV12-1 and TRBJ1-5; the D call TRBD1 from the table was never checked on the DNA. TRBV12-1 is a listed pseudogene. The CDR3 consists of 17 residues.

As DNA, the CDR3 is TGTGCCAGTAGTGCGGGGGACTCCTACGAGCAGTACTTC. Protein: CASSAGDSYEQYF. This chain joins TRBV19 and TRBJ2-7; TRBD2 matches at 7 bases. The CDR3 runs 13 residues. Germline lookup yields CDR1 LNHDA and CDR2 SQIVND (reference sequence). With V trimmed by 5 bases and J by 0 bases, 1 base remained unmatched.

The chain employs TRBV7-9 and TRBJ2-7; 12 bases match TRBD1. The CDR3 extends over 15 amino acids. Looked up from germline, CDR1 is SEHNR and CDR2 is FQNEAQ (reference sequence). V trimming: 5 bases; J trimming: 4 bases; junction bases outside the gene matches: 6. CDR3 sequence (DNA): TGTGCCAGCAGCCAGGGACAGGGGGCTAGTTACGAGCAGTACTTC. Encoded protein: CASSQGQGASYEQYF.

V gene TRBV9 combines with J gene TRBJ1-4; D not resolved. Trimming took 0 bases from V and 6 from J, leaving 9 bases between them. Germline-derived CDR1 and CDR2 are SGDLS and YYNGEE. The CDR3 loop spans 14 amino acids. CDR3: CASSVEGPDEKLFF. The CDR3 DNA follows: TGTGCCAGCAGCGTAGAAGGACCCGATGAAAAACTGTTTTTT.

This chain links TRBV5-6 with TRBJ2-7; D gene ambiguous. Trimming stripped 2 bases from V and 3 bases from J, with 12 bases between. Per the germline V gene, CDR1 is SGHDT and CDR2 is YYEEEE. The CDR3 is made up of 14 amino acids. DNA of the CDR3: TGTGCCAGCAGCTTTAGTAGTCGATACTACGAGCAGTACTTC. Its translation is CASSFSSRYYEQYF. Filled out from reference TRBV5-6 and TRBJ2-7, the complete variable domain reads DAGVTQSPTHLIKTRGQQVTLRCSPKSGHDTVSWYQQALGQGPQFIFQYYEEEERQRGNFPDRFSGHQFPNYSSELNVNALLLGDSALYLCASSFSSRYYEQYFGPGTRLTVT.

V gene TRBV12-3 or TRBV12-4 combines with J gene TRBJ1-4; D unclear. V gave up 6 bases and J gave up 7 bases, with 9 bases separating them. The CDR3 consists of 12 residues. CDR3 loop: CASSILGEKLFF. CDR3 nucleotides: TGTGCCAGCAGCATCCTGGGTGAAAAACTGTTTTTT.

This rearrangement joins TRBV3-1 (or the pseudogene TRBV3-2) to TRBJ2-3; D ambiguous. With 6 bases removed from V and 6 bases from J, the gap between germline ends came to 16 bases. This CDR3 contains 14 residues. CDR1 LGHDT and CDR2 YNNKEL come from the germline V gene (reference sequence). CDR3 region: CASRHLPTLDTQYF. Written as DNA, the CDR3 is TGTGCCAGCAGACATCTGCCGACCTTGGATACGCAGTATTTT.